This T cell receptor beta chain was sequenced during a study of blood T cell repertoires in COVID-19. About this clone: One end of the junction is discordant with germline, which a read error may explain.

The CDR3 extends over 14 amino acids. The V gene's germline CDR1 is LNHNV and CDR2 YYDKDF (reference sequence). Sequencing used immunoSEQ multiplex PCR; TCRdb keeps in-frame clones, though not all of them. This repertoire shows about 210,000 clones, about 80% found once; its top ten account for about 7.8%. The chain joins TRBV15 to TRBJ1-1; D not certain. Sequencing input: peripheral blood. This sequence originates from a woman between 55 and 75 years old with COVID-19, enrolled during active disease. In DNA form, the CDR3 reads TGTGCCACCAGCAGAGATATTACCTCAACTACCCCCCTATTT. This translates into CATSRDITSTTPLF.